This T cell receptor beta chain was obtained from a study of molecular identifiers for immune sequencing clone quantification. Previously described methods and listed TCR primers were used for bulk TCR libraries. TCRdb used MiXCR to reprocess the PCR reads, holding one entry per CDR3 protein. The data show 460,000 or so distinct CDR3 sequences, roughly 25% seen once. Comments on this clonotype: Just one base apart from a much larger clone, this may be a read error.

This CDR3 has 13 amino acids. Libraries used roughly 18,000 to 1,100,000 sorted naive CD8 T cells and 10%, 30% or 50% RNA input. The V call is TRBV5-3, the J call TRBJ2-2; D is perhaps TRBD2 (6 bases). TRBV5-3 is an ORF, with its function uncertain. The specimen sequenced was naive CD8+ T cells from blood, with Jurkat cell RNA spiked in. Subset of the sample: FACS-sorted CD8+CD4-CCR7+CD45RA+ naive T cells. The TCR sequence derives from a human donor in good health. Some libraries in this study had Jurkat cell RNA spiked in. CDR3 residues: CASSFQGGGEQFF. CDR3 DNA: TGTGCCAGCAGCTTTCAGGGCGGCGGGGAGCAGTTTTTT.